A single T cell receptor (beta chain) is shown here with its context. Its antigen is undetermined. The record originates from a study of cytomegalovirus exposure and HLA in healthy donors. Study results and caveats: Cytomegalovirus-associated status was assigned to 164 TCR beta chains.

Despite likely unrecorded immune exposures, the donors were nominally healthy at the time of sampling. Trimming removed 6 bases from V and 2 bases from J; junction bases left unmatched: 4. Germline V CDR1 and CDR2: MNHEY, SVGAGI. The CDR3 loop spans 15 amino acids. The PCR ran on 60 Vbeta and 13 Jbeta primers. Data came from immunoSEQ multiplex PCR; TCRdb stores just in-frame clones and leaves some out. This table holds some 250,000 clones, 82% found once. This clonotype was obtained from a woman aged 40 to 50 in good health and CMV-seropositive. Sequences were obtained from PBMCs. The chain joins TRBV6-5 to TRBJ2-1; the match to TRBD2 covers 10 bases. As DNA, the CDR3 is TGTGCCAGCAGCTCTAGCGGGAGACCCTACAATGAGCAGTTCTTC. Translating gives CASSSSGRPYNEQFF.